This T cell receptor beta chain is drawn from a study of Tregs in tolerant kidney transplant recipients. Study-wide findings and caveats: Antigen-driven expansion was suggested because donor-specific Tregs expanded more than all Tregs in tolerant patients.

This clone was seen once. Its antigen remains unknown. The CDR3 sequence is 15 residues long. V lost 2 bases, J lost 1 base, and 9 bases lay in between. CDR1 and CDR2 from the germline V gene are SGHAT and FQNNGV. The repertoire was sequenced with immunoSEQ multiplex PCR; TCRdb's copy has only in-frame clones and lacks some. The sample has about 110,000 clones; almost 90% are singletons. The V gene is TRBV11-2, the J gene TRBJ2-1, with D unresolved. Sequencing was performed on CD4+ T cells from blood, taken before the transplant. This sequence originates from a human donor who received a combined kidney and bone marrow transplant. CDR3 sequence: CASSLSYVSYNEQFF. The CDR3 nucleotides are TGTGCCAGCAGCTTATCCTATGTATCCTACAATGAGCAGTTCTTC.